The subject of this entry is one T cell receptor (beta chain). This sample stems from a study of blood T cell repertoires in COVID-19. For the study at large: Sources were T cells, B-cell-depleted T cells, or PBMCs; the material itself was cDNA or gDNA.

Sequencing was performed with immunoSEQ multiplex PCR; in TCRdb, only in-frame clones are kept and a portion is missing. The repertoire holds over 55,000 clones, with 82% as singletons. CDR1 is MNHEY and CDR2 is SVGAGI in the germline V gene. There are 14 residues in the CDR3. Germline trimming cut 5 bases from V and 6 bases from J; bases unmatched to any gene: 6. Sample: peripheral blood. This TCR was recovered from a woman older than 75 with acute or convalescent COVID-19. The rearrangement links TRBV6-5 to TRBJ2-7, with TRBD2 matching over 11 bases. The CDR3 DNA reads TGTGCCAGCAGTAGACTAGCGGGAAGCCTCGAGCAGTACTTC. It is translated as CASSRLAGSLEQYF.